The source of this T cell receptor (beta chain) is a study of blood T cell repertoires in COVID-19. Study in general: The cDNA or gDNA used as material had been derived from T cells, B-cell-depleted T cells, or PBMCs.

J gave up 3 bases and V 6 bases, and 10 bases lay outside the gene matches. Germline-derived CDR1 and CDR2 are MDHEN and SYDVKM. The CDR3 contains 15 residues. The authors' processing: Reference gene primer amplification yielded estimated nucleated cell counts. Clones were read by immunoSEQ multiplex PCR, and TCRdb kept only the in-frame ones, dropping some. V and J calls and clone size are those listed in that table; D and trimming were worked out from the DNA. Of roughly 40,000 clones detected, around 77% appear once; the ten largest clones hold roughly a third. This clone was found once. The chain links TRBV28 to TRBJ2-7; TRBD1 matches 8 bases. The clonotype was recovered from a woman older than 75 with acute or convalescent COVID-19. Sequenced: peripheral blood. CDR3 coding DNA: TGTGCCAGCAGCCCCGGAGGGACAGGTAGCTACGAGCAGTACTTC. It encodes CASSPGGTGSYEQYF.